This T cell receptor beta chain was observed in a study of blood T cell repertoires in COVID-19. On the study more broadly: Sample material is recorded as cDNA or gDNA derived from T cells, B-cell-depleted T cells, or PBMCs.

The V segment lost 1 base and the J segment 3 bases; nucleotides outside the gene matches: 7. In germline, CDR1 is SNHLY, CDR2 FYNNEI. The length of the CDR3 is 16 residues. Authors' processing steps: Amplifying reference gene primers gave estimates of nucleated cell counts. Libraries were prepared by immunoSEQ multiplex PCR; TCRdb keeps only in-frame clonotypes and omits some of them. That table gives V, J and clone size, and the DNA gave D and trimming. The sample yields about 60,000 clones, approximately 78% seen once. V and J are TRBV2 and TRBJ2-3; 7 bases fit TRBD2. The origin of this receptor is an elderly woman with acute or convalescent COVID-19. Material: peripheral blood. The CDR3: CASSEGGGSWTDTQYF. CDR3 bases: TGTGCCAGCAGTGAAGGGGGCGGGAGCTGGACAGATACGCAGTATTTT.